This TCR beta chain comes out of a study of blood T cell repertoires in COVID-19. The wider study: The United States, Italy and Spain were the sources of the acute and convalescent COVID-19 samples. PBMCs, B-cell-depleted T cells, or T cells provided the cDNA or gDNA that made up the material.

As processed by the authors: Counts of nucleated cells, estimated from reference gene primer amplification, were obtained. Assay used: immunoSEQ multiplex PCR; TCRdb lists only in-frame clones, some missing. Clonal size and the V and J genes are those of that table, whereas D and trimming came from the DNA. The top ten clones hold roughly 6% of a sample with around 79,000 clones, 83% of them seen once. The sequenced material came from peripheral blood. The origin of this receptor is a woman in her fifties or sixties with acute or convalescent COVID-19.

CDR3 protein: CAWRIEGDFTEAFF. CDR3 bases: TGTGCCTGGAGGATTGAGGGGGATTTCACTGAAGCTTTCTTT. The rearrangement uses TRBV30 and TRBJ1-1; D possibly corresponds to TRBD1 (6 bases). The CDR3 has 14 amino acids. Germline CDR1 reads GTSNPN; CDR2 reads SVGIG (reference sequence). V was pared by 3 bases and J by 4 bases, with 15 bases between.